The present T cell receptor (beta chain) was sequenced within a study of shared clonotypes between healthy human individuals. Study outcomes and limitations: All-four-donor shared clonotypes had higher generation probabilities than non-shared clonotypes did. Compared with memory subsets, naive subsets generally had larger estimated richness.

Replicate sorted-subset PCRs were loaded with about 0.2 ug DNA, 31,000 or so T cell genomes. TCRdb's table, derived via immunoSEQ multiplex PCR, lists solely in-frame clones and lacks some. The table has about 980,000 clones, 60% to 85% seen once. CDR1 SGHNT and CDR2 YYREEE come from the germline V gene (reference sequence). V was trimmed by 4 bases and J by 4 bases, leaving 16 bases between them. The CDR3 consists of 15 residues. About this clone: The antigen is not known.

Sequencing was carried out using memory CD4+ T cells sorted from blood. Described subset: CD45RA-negative fraction. This TCR was sampled from a man younger than 35 in good health. V is TRBV5-4 and J is TRBJ2-3, with a possible D match to TRBD2 (6 bases). CDR3 DNA: TGTGCCAGCAGCCCCCCGGGGCGGGGAGCAGATACGCAGTATTTT. Its protein product is CASSPPGRGADTQYF.